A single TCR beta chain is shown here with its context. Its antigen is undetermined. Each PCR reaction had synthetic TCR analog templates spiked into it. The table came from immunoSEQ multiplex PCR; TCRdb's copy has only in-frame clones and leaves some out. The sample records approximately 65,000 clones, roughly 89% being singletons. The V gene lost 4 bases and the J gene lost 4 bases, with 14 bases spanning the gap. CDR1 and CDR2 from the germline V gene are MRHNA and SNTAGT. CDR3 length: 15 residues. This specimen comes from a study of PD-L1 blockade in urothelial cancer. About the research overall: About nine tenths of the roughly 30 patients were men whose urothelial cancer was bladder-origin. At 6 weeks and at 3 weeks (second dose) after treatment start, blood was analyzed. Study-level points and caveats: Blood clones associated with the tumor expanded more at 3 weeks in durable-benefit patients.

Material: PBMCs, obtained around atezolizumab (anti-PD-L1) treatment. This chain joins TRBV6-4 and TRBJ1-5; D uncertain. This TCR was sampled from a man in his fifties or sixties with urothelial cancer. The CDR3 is CASSVAAGPNQPQHF. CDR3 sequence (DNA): TGTGCCAGCAGTGTGGCAGCGGGCCCAAATCAGCCCCAGCATTTT.